The 8 T cell receptor beta chains presented below share a single source sample, sequenced in a study of chemoradiotherapy in HPV16-positive cancers. TCRdb's copy holds only in-frame clones and misses some; the assay was immunoSEQ multiplex PCR. The sample includes some 1,000 clones, 82% of them seen just once. The material was tumor tissue, obtained from a patient who underwent chemoradiotherapy. Receptors were obtained from a human donor with HPV-associated anogenital cancer.

CDR3 sequence reads: CAISETAGEYQETQYF. CDR3 nucleotides: TGTGCCATCAGTGAGACAGCGGGGGAGTACCAAGAGACCCAGTACTTC. The rearrangement joins TRBV10-3 to TRBJ2-5; 8 nucleotides align to TRBD2. V gave up 2 bases and J gave up 0 bases; unmatched junction bases: 5. This CDR3 spans 16 amino acids. CDR1 is ENHRY, CDR2 SYGVKD, per germline.

The V call is TRBV7-2, the J call TRBJ2-1; TRBD1 matches at 11 bases. Germline assignment: CDR1 SGHTA and CDR2 FQGNSA. The CDR3 has 15 amino acids. V lost 5 bases to trimming and J lost 6 bases; unmatched junction nucleotides: 6. The CDR3 sequence is CASSARTGGFNEQFF. Written as DNA, the CDR3 is TGTGCCAGCAGCGCCCGGACAGGGGGCTTCAATGAGCAGTTCTTC.

V gene TRBV27 combines with J gene TRBJ2-5, with 10 bases identical to TRBD1. The CDR3 is 16 amino acids. Germline CDR1 reads MNHEY; CDR2 reads SMNVEV (reference sequence). V was clipped by 3 bases and J by 4 bases; unmatched bases: 8. The CDR3 region has the DNA TGTGCCAGCAGTTTGGCCTTAGGACAGGGGGGAGAGACCCAGTACTTC. Residues: CASSLALGQGGETQYF.

The chain combines TRBV23-1 with TRBJ1-1; no clear D gene. TRBV23-1 is flagged as an ORF with uncertain function. Trimming left V 6 bases short and J 6 bases short, with 8 bases between. The CDR3 length is 11 residues. CDR3: CASSSRAEAFF. The CDR3 DNA follows: TGCGCCAGCAGCTCAAGAGCTGAAGCTTTCTTT.

The chain recombines TRBV11-3 with TRBJ2-3; the D gene could be TRBD1 or TRBD2 (6 bases each). V gave up 2 bases and J gave up 3 bases, with 9 bases separating them. CDR3 length: 14 residues. CDR1 is SGHNT, CDR2 YENEEA, per germline. CDR3 region: CASSLWGATDTQYF. CDR3 DNA: TGTGCCAGCAGCTTATGGGGGGCGACAGATACGCAGTATTTT.

The genes are TRBV19 and TRBJ1-6, with TRBD1 matching over 8 bases. CDR1 and CDR2 (germline): LNHDA, SQIVND (reference sequence). The CDR3 spans 15 residues. The V segment lost 8 bases and the J segment 0 bases; nucleotides outside the gene matches: 3. CDR3 amino acids: CASGTGSSYNSPLHF. In DNA form, the CDR3 reads TGTGCCAGTGGGACAGGTAGCTCCTATAATTCACCCCTCCACTTT.

J is TRBJ2-7 and V is TRBV6-1; no clear D gene. Germline assignment: CDR1 MNHNS and CDR2 SASEGT. The CDR3 spans 12 residues. Trimming cost V 3 bases and J 4 bases, with 7 bases left between them. The CDR3 reads CASSDGNYEQYF. CDR3 DNA sequence: TGTGCCAGCAGTGACGGCAATTACGAGCAGTACTTC.

The chain employs TRBV19 and TRBJ1-5, with 8 bases identical to TRBD1. The CDR3 spans 17 residues. Trimming removed 3 bases from V and 4 bases from J; junction bases left unmatched: 11. The germline gives CDR1 LNHDA, CDR2 SQIVND (reference sequence). CDR3 nucleotides: TGTGCCAGTAGTATTAAACGGGGACAGGCTACGAATCAGCCCCAGCATTTT. It yields the protein CASSIKRGQATNQPQHF.